The source of this T cell receptor beta chain is a study of cytomegalovirus exposure and HLA in healthy donors. This CDR3 is 16 amino acids long. Germline lookup yields CDR1 MNHEY and CDR2 SVGAGI. The V gene end was trimmed by 0 bases and the J gene end by 4 bases; junction bases not matched to a gene: 5. This clone was found once. Its matching antigen is unknown. Primers included in the PCR were 60 Vbeta and 13 Jbeta primers. Some clones are missing from TCRdb's copy, which holds only in-frame ones; the method was immunoSEQ multiplex PCR. Counted here are about 120,000 clones, 79% occurring once; the ten biggest clones make up 2% to 2.5%. Study findings and constraints: The study carried out a later analysis of TCR beta sequences. It associated approximately 15,000 of them with specific HLA alleles at a false discovery rate of 0.05. Previous analysis showed most TCR beta V segments were productive about 87% or about 30% of the time.

This TCR was recovered from a man between 18 and 29 years old in good health and CMV-seronegative. Sequenced material: PBMCs. The chain joins TRBV6-5 to TRBJ1-3, with 8 bases identical to TRBD1. The DNA of the CDR3 is TGTGCCAGCAGTTACTCGGGCAGGGGGCTGGGAAACACCATATATTTT. Its protein product is CASSYSGRGLGNTIYF.